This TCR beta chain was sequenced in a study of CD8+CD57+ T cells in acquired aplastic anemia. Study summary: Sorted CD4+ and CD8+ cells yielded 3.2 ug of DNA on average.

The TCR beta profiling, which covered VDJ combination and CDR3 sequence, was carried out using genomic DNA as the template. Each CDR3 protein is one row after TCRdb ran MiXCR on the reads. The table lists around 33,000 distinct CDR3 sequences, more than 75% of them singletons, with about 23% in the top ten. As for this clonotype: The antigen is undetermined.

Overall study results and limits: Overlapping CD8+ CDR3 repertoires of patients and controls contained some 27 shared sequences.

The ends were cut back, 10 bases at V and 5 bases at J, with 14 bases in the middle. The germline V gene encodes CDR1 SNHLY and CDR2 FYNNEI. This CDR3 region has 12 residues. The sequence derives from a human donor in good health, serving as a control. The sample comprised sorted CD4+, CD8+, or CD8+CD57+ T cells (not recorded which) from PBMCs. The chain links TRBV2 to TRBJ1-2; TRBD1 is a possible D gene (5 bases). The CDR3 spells CATTSGEYGYTF. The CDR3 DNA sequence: TGTGCCACCACCTCGGGGGAATATGGCTACACCTTC.